The source of this TCR beta chain is a study of blood T cell repertoires in COVID-19. Measured with immunoSEQ multiplex PCR; TCRdb has only the in-frame clones, and not every one. The repertoire includes roughly 55,000 clones, 80% to 90% of them detected once, and around 6.9% sits in the top ten. What was sequenced was peripheral blood. This receptor was identified in a man aged 55 to 70 with active or convalescent COVID-19.

DNA of the CDR3: TGTGCCACCAGTGATTTGGGGGGGTTGGGCACTGAAGCTTTCTTT. This translates into CATSDLGGLGTEAFF. This chain links TRBV24-1 with TRBJ1-1, with D perhaps matching TRBD1 (5 bases). Trimming shortened V by 0 bases and J by 4 bases, and 11 bases separated the two germline ends. CDR1 KGHDR and CDR2 SFDVKD come from the germline V gene. This CDR3 region has 15 residues.